This record concerns one TCR beta chain sequence. Its target is not known. Pooled samples include second doses given at about 4 or 12 weeks. These data originate in a study of T cell responses to AZD1222 COVID-19 vaccine. Study findings and constraints: Donor demographics were predominantly white British with a female majority; clonal diversity may be underestimated. At baseline, just six or seven AZD1222 recipients tested seropositive. Nearly half of unique spike-specific TCRs reportedly avoided B.1.351 and B.1.1.7 mutated regions.

Assay used: immunoSEQ multiplex PCR; TCRdb lists only in-frame clones, some missing. The sample includes more than 120,000 clones, roughly 93% seen only once; the top ten take 9.3%. Source: peripheral blood, taken 28 days after the second AZD1222 dose. The sequence derives from an adult who received the AZD1222 COVID-19 vaccine.

CDR3 in amino acids: CASSVTDGSYNEQFF. The CDR3 DNA reads as TGTGCCAGCAGCGTGACAGACGGCAGCTACAATGAGCAGTTCTTC. The chain joins TRBV6-5 to TRBJ2-1, with D possibly matching TRBD1 (5 bases). Germline V gives CDR1 MNHEY, CDR2 SVGAGI. The CDR3 contains 15 residues. V was cut by 6 bases and J by 3 bases, with 15 bases left in between.